Included here is one T cell receptor (beta chain) sequence, with context. Its antigen is undetermined. One end of the junction does not line up with germline, which may come from a read error. This sample stems from a study of CD8+ T cells in alopecia areata. Overall study: Patients in the treated group were given tofacitinib by mouth, 5 to 10 mg twice a day. Findings and caveats of the study: Lesional tissue from the scalp (especially in alopecia totalis/universalis) showed higher clonality than normal scalp.

This CDR3 is 15 amino acids long. Per the germline V gene, CDR1 is SGHDT and CDR2 is YYEEEE. Obtained from alopecia areata patients were lesional scalp punch biopsies along with peripheral blood. PBMCs yielded sorted CD4+ and CD8+ T cells. Sequencing templates came from extracted RNA that was reverse transcribed into cDNA. Libraries were prepared by immunoSEQ multiplex PCR; TCRdb keeps only in-frame clonotypes and omits some of them. Of under 300,000 clones listed, roughly 69% are singletons. The clonotype comes from a human donor with alopecia areata. Sequencing used CD4+ T cells sorted from blood, obtained at week 0. The chain recombines TRBV5-6 with TRBJ2-2; 8 bases align to TRBD2. The CDR3 loop reads CASSLVAGNAGELFF. The CDR3 DNA reads as TGTGCCAGCAGCTTGGTAGCGGGGAACGCCGGGGAGCTGTTTTTT. Full variable domain (outside the CDR3, taken from reference TRBV5-6 and TRBJ2-2): DAGVTQSPTHLIKTRGQQVTLRCSPKSGHDTVSWYQQALGQGPQFIFQYYEEEERQRGNFPDRFSGHQFPNYSSELNVNALLLGDSALYLCASSLVAGNAGELFFGEGSRLTVL.